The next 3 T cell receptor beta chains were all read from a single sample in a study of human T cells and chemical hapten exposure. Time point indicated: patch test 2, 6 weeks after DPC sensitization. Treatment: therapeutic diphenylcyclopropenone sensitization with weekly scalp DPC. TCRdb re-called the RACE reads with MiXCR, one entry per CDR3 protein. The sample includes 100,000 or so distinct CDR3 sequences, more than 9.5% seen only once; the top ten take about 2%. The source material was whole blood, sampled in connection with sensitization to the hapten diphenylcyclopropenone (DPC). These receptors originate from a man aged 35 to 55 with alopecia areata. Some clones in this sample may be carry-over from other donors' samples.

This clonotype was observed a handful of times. The CDR3 sequence: CSVPGGAEAFF. The CDR3 region has the DNA TGCAGCGTTCCCGGGGGCGCTGAAGCTTTCTTT. The chain is built from TRBV29-1 and TRBJ1-1; D possibly corresponds to TRBD1 (6 bases). Between the trimmed V and J ends, which lost 5 bases and 6 bases, there was a span of 10 bases. The CDR3 covers 11 residues. Germline V CDR1 and CDR2: SQVTM, ANQGSEA.

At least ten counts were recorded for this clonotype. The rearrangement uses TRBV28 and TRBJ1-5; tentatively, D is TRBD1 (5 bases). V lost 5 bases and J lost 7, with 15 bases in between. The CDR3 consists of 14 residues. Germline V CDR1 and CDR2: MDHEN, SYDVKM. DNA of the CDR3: TGTGCCAGCAGTCTGGTGGGGGAAGTCCAGCCCCAGCATTTT. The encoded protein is CASSLVGEVQPQHF.

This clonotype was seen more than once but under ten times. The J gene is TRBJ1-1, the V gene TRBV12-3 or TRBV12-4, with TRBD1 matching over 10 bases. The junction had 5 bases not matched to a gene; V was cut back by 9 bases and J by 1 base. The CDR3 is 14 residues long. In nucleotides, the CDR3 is TGTGCCAGTCGGACAGGGGGTCCGAACACTGAAGCTTTCTTT. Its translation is CASRTGGPNTEAFF.